Listed here are 20 T cell receptor beta chains from one sample, sequenced in a study of blood T cell repertoires in COVID-19. The method was immunoSEQ multiplex PCR; TCRdb's version includes in-frame clones alone and lacks a portion of them. The sample carries 200,000 to 250,000 clones, about 80% recorded once. Input material: peripheral blood. Source of these receptors: a woman in her sixties or seventies with acute or convalescent COVID-19.

The chain couples TRBV6-5 to TRBJ1-2; D gene uncertain. The CDR3 spans 15 residues. CDR1 and CDR2 (germline): MNHEY, SVGAGI. V was pared by 6 bases and J by 8 bases, with 22 bases between. The CDR3 nucleotides read TGTGCCAGCAGCTCTTACATGGGCCCTGAGGGCGGCTACACCTTC. It codes for CASSSYMGPEGGYTF.

The chain is built from TRBV30 and TRBJ1-1; 7 bases align to TRBD1. Germline CDR1 is GTSNPN and CDR2 is SVGIG (reference sequence). V lost 3 bases to trimming and J lost 3 bases; unmatched junction nucleotides: 4. This CDR3 is built from 13 residues. CDR3 region: CAWSAQGDTEAFF. The DNA for the CDR3 is TGTGCCTGGAGCGCTCAGGGGGACACTGAAGCTTTCTTT. Full variable domain (rest looked up from reference TRBV30 and TRBJ1-1): SQTIHQWPATLVQPVGSPLSLECTVEGTSNPNLYWYRQAAGRGLQLLFYSVGIGQISSEVPQNLSASRPQDRQFILSSKKLLLSDSGFYLCAWSAQGDTEAFFGQGTRLTVV.

This chain links TRBV7-3 with TRBJ1-2; 11 nucleotides line up with TRBD1. The germline V gene has CDR1 SGHTA and CDR2 FQGTGA. The CDR3 has 15 residues. The V segment lost 5 bases and the J segment 6 bases; nucleotides outside the gene matches: 8. This CDR3 is CASSPNPDRGHGYTF. Here the CDR3 DNA reads TGTGCCAGCAGCCCCAACCCGGACAGGGGGCATGGCTACACCTTC. Complete variable domain (other parts from reference TRBV7-3 and TRBJ1-2): GAGVSQTPSNKVTEKGKYVELRCDPISGHTALYWYRQSLGQGPEFLIYFQGTGAADDSGLPNDRFFAVRPEGSVSTLKIQRTERGDSAVYLCASSPNPDRGHGYTFGSGTRLTVV.

The chain has TRBV7-6 and TRBJ2-2, with 9 bases lining up with TRBD1. V dropped 1 base and J dropped 5; count of bases not matched to a gene: 2. CDR1 is SGHVS, CDR2 FNYEAQ, per germline. The CDR3 has 15 amino acids. This chain's CDR3 is CASSLGGTGTGELFF. CDR3 in DNA: TGTGCCAGCAGCTTAGGTGGGACAGGGACCGGGGAGCTGTTTTTT.

The rearrangement links TRBV13 to TRBJ1-1; D gene ambiguous. Looked up from germline, CDR1 is PRHDT and CDR2 is FYEKMQ (reference sequence). The CDR3 is 13 amino acids. Trimming stripped 5 bases from V and 0 bases from J, with 7 bases between. CDR3 region: CASSPGMNTEAFF. CDR3 in DNA: TGTGCCAGCAGCCCCGGGATGAACACTGAAGCTTTCTTT.

The genes are TRBV5-5 and TRBJ1-4, with 7 bases aligning to TRBD1. CDR1 is SGHKS and CDR2 is YYEKEE in the germline V gene (reference sequence). This CDR3 spans 18 amino acids. V gave up 4 bases and J gave up 0 bases; unmatched junction bases: 12. The CDR3 is CASSHNVGQVATNEKLFF. The CDR3 nucleotides are TGTGCCAGCAGCCACAACGTTGGACAGGTCGCAACTAATGAAAAACTGTTTTTT. Based on the CDR3 plus reference TRBV5-5 and TRBJ1-4, the full variable domain is DAGVTQSPTHLIKTRGQQVTLRCSPISGHKSVSWYQQVLGQGPQFIFQYYEKEERGRGNFPDRFSARQFPNYSSELNVNALLLGDSALYLCASSHNVGQVATNEKLFFGSGTQLSVL.

This clone was recorded only once. V gene TRBV11-2 combines with J gene TRBJ2-5; TRBD1 is a possible D gene (6 bases). Trimming cost V 8 bases and J 1 base, with 11 bases left between them. The CDR3 sequence is 13 residues long. Looked up from germline, CDR1 is SGHAT and CDR2 is FQNNGV. CDR3 DNA sequence: TGTGCCAGCTCGACAGGACGCCAAGAGACCCAGTACTTC. As protein: CASSTGRQETQYF. Full variable domain (missing parts from reference TRBV11-2 and TRBJ2-5): EAGVAQSPRYKIIEKRQSVAFWCNPISGHATLYWYQQILGQGPKLLIQFQNNGVVDDSQLPKDRFSAERLKGVDSTLKIQPAKLEDSAVYLCASSTGRQETQYFGPGTRLLVL.

The chain carries TRBV5-1 and TRBJ1-1; 8 bases align to TRBD1. Germline CDR1 is SGHRS and CDR2 is YFSETQ. The CDR3 covers 16 residues. Trimming cost V 2 bases and J 5 bases; bases outside gene matches: 11. The CDR3 reads CASSFSGGMLRTEAFF. In DNA form, the CDR3 reads TGCGCCAGCAGCTTTTCAGGGGGCATGTTAAGGACTGAAGCTTTCTTT.

The rearrangement links TRBV7-9 to TRBJ1-5; TRBD1 might be the D (5 bases). Germline-derived CDR1 and CDR2 are SEHNR and FQNEAQ (reference sequence). The CDR3 runs to 17 residues. Trimming cost V 0 bases and J 1 base, with 13 bases left between them. Here the CDR3 reads CASSLAPGTSSNQPQHF. CDR3 nucleotide sequence: TGTGCCAGCAGCTTAGCGCCGGGGACTTCGAGCAATCAGCCCCAGCATTTT.

This clone occurred once. The genes are TRBV12-3 or TRBV12-4 and TRBJ1-5, with 8 bases aligning to TRBD1. The V and J ends lost 1 base and 10 bases, in that order; junction bases with no gene match: 3. The CDR3 is made up of 13 amino acids. CDR3 bases: TGTGCCAGCAGTTTAGTAGGGACAGGCCCCCAGCATTTT. Translating it yields CASSLVGTGPQHF.

There are a few counts of this clone. The chain has TRBV7-9 and TRBJ1-2; the match to TRBD1 covers 8 bases. Germline CDR1 SEHNR, CDR2 FQNEAQ (reference sequence). J gave up 4 bases and V 5 bases, and 6 bases lay outside the gene matches. CDR3 length equals 14 residues. The CDR3 is CASSRQGAGYGYTF. In DNA form, the CDR3 reads TGTGCCAGCAGCAGGCAGGGGGCGGGCTATGGCTACACCTTC.

The chain combines TRBV19 with TRBJ1-5, with 11 positions matching TRBD1. V trimming: 7 bases; J trimming: 7 bases; junction bases outside the gene matches: 3. This CDR3 contains 13 residues. Germline loops: CDR1 LNHDA, CDR2 SQIVND (reference sequence). As DNA, the CDR3 is TGTGCCAGTAAGGACAGGGGGCTCCAGCCCCAGCATTTT. This translates into CASKDRGLQPQHF.

This clone was counted a few times. The chain carries TRBV5-1 and TRBJ1-2; 7 nucleotides line up with TRBD1. The V and J ends lost 0 bases and 5 bases, in that order; junction bases with no gene match: 4. This CDR3 spans 14 amino acids. From germline, CDR1 is SGHRS and CDR2 YFSETQ. For the CDR3, the DNA is TGCGCCAGCAGCTTGGAGGGGACAGTATATGGCTACACCTTC. As protein: CASSLEGTVYGYTF. Supplemented by reference TRBV5-1 and TRBJ1-2, the full variable domain reads KAGVTQTPRYLIKTRGQQVTLSCSPISGHRSVSWYQQTPGQGLQFLFEYFSETQRNKGNFPGRFSGRQFSNSRSEMNVSTLELGDSALYLCASSLEGTVYGYTFGSGTRLTVV.

This chain uses TRBV4-2 with TRBJ2-2; 9 bases align to TRBD1. CDR3 length: 14 residues. V trimming: 3 bases; J trimming: 7 bases; junction bases outside the gene matches: 3. Germline-derived CDR1 and CDR2 are LGHNA and YNFKEQ. CDR3 sequence reads: CASSQDRGYGELFF. For the CDR3, the DNA is TGTGCCAGCAGCCAGGACAGGGGATACGGGGAGCTGTTTTTT.

This chain links TRBV15 with TRBJ1-5; 10 bases line up with TRBD1. Germline trimming cut 5 bases from V and 4 bases from J; bases unmatched to any gene: 5. CDR1 and CDR2 (germline): LNHNV, YYDKDF (reference sequence). The CDR3 runs to 15 residues. The chain's CDR3 is CATSRDRGTNQPQHF. Here the CDR3 DNA reads TGTGCCACCAGCCGGGACAGGGGCACTAATCAGCCCCAGCATTTT.

The chain has TRBV11-2 and TRBJ2-5; 11 nucleotides align to TRBD2. The CDR3 consists of 16 residues. The V gene's germline CDR1 is SGHAT and CDR2 FQNNGV. V gave up 5 bases and J gave up 2 bases; unmatched junction bases: 7. The chain's CDR3 is CASSLRLAGSQETQYF. In DNA form, the CDR3 reads TGTGCCAGCAGCCTCCGACTAGCGGGGTCGCAAGAGACCCAGTACTTC.

The chain links TRBV15 to TRBJ2-5; D is uncertain. V dropped 5 bases and J dropped 1 base, with 14 bases sitting between them. From germline, CDR1 is LNHNV and CDR2 YYDKDF (reference sequence). The CDR3 totals 15 residues. CDR3: CATSEPESLQETQYF. The CDR3 region has the DNA TGTGCCACCAGCGAACCCGAGTCTCTCCAAGAGACCCAGTACTTC.

V usage is TRBV28 and J usage is TRBJ2-2, with D perhaps matching TRBD1 (6 bases). Germline V CDR1 and CDR2: MDHEN, SYDVKM. V was shortened by 2 bases and J by 4 bases, with 8 bases between the two germline ends. The CDR3 is 14 residues long. The CDR3 region is CASSLRGGTGELFF. The DNA of the CDR3 is TGTGCCAGCAGTTTACGAGGGGGCACCGGGGAGCTGTTTTTT.

The CDR3 region is CASSSSGINSPLHF. The CDR3 DNA sequence: TGTGCCAGCAGTTCCTCGGGGATAAATTCACCCCTCCACTTT. The chain is built from TRBV27 and TRBJ1-6; unclear D gene. Germline CDR1 and CDR2: MNHEY and SMNVEV (reference sequence). This CDR3 contains 14 residues. Trimming cost V 4 bases and J 7 bases, with 11 bases left between them.

The chain uses TRBV7-2 and TRBJ1-2; unclear D gene. The CDR3 has 14 residues. Germline V lookup: CDR1 SGHTA, CDR2 FQGNSA. Trimming removed 5 bases at V and 8 bases at J, with 18 bases between. The CDR3 loop reads CASSPSPRTRGYTF. CDR3 nucleotide sequence: TGTGCCAGCAGCCCATCCCCACGAACACGCGGCTACACCTTC.